This T cell receptor (beta chain) derives from a study of blood T cell repertoires in COVID-19. Study background: COVID-19 samples collected from the United States, Italy and Spain covered acute and convalescent phases. The analysed material was cDNA or gDNA that came from T cells, B-cell-depleted T cells, or PBMCs.

Germline V CDR1 and CDR2: SQVTM, ANQGSEA. The V end was cut by 6 bases, the J end by 5 bases, with 16 bases between. The CDR3 has 13 amino acids. In the original analysis: Scientists estimated how many nucleated cells there were by amplifying reference gene primers. Assay used: immunoSEQ multiplex PCR; TCRdb lists only in-frame clones, some missing. That table furnishes V, J and clone size, whereas the DNA furnished D and trimming. This table holds roughly 100,000 clones, about 76% found once. Only one count was recorded for this clone. The source of this sequence is a woman in her sixties or seventies with acute or convalescent COVID-19. This chain joins TRBV29-1 and TRBJ1-1; D is possibly TRBD1 (6 bases). Material: peripheral blood. The CDR3 is CSVGRGIGTEAFF. Here the CDR3 DNA reads TGCAGCGTCGGCAGGGGTATAGGGACTGAAGCTTTCTTT.